This entry features one TCR beta chain sequence. The antigen remains unidentified. Single viable CD3+CD4+CD8-CD45RO+ cells were sorted as the memory CD4+ T cells. Repertoires were generated with immunoSEQ multiplex PCR, while TCRdb's copy carries only in-frame clones and drops some. The sample records 60,000 to 70,000 clones, about 80% being singletons. This sample is part of a study of memory CD4+ T cells and cytomegalovirus serostatus. CDR3 length equals 15 residues. CDR1 and CDR2 from the germline V gene are LNHDA and SQIVND (reference sequence). Trimming removed 0 bases from V and 3 bases from J; junction bases left unmatched: 2. Study results and limitations: About 40% of the 164 known CMV-associated TCRbeta sequences appeared in CD4+ memory. Repertoires predicted CMV serostatus with median bootstrapped AUC of around 0.96.

V and J are TRBV19 and TRBJ2-7, with TRBD2 identical over 10 bases. The material sequenced was memory CD4+ T cells from blood. The clonotype comes from an adult in good health and CMV-seropositive. The CDR3 DNA sequence: TGTGCCAGTAGTATAGAACTAGCGGGGATCTACGAGCAGTACTTC. The encoded protein is CASSIELAGIYEQYF.